Below, 27 T cell receptor beta chains from the same sample are listed, as sequenced in a study of blood T cells in healthy people across ages. Through a sample-barcoded 5' primer and a J-beta primer mix, a second PCR was run for roughly 6 to 11 cycles. One entry per CDR3 protein results from TCRdb running MiXCR on the 5' RACE reads. This table has about 970,000 distinct CDR3 sequences, around 54% appearing once. The sequenced material came from blood. The receptors originated from a woman aged 55-75 years in good health.

The chain recombines TRBV20-1 with TRBJ2-3; 11 positions agree with TRBD2. The junction had 7 bases not matched to a gene; V was cut back by 5 bases and J by 3 bases. CDR3 length: 15 amino acids. Germline CDR1 is DFQATT and CDR2 is SNEGSKA (reference sequence). The CDR3 protein is CSAPKGLADTDTQYF. CDR3 sequence (DNA): TGCAGTGCTCCAAAGGGACTAGCGGATACAGATACGCAGTATTTT.

This chain joins TRBV9 and TRBJ1-1; D ambiguous. The CDR3 is 15 amino acids. Germline-derived CDR1 and CDR2 are SGDLS and YYNGEE. The V end was cut by 0 bases, the J end by 5 bases, with 14 bases between. For the CDR3, the DNA is TGTGCCAGCAGCGTAGGTGCCAGGACGAGTACTGAAGCTTTCTTT. Amino acid sequence: CASSVGARTSTEAFF.

The count of this clonotype is one. The chain couples TRBV29-1 to TRBJ2-3, with D possibly matching TRBD1 (6 bases). Germline loops: CDR1 SQVTM, CDR2 ANQGSEA. The CDR3 runs to 14 residues. V was trimmed by 0 bases and J by 4 bases, leaving 11 bases between them. CDR3 bases: TGCAGCGTTGAAGACAGGGGTAGTTCAGATACGCAGTATTTT. Translated, it gives CSVEDRGSSDTQYF.

This rearrangement joins TRBV28 to TRBJ2-6, with D unclear. CDR3 length: 18 residues. Trimming removed 5 bases from V and 0 bases from J, with 17 bases in between. The germline V gene encodes CDR1 MDHEN and CDR2 SYDVKM. The CDR3 is CASSLFRQALSGANVLTF. The CDR3 nucleotides are TGTGCCAGCAGTCTGTTCAGGCAGGCACTCTCTGGGGCCAACGTCCTGACTTTC.

Note on this clonotype: One base away lies a much larger clone, so this may be a sequencing read error. This chain links TRBV20-1 with TRBJ2-7; tentatively, D is TRBD1 (6 bases). With 0 bases removed from V and 6 bases from J, the gap between germline ends came to 9 bases. Germline V CDR1 and CDR2: DFQATT, SNEGSKA (reference sequence). This CDR3 spans 12 amino acids. Here the CDR3 reads CSARDLGAEQYF. DNA of the CDR3: TGCAGTGCTAGAGATCTGGGGGCCGAGCAGTACTTC.

This rearrangement joins TRBV18 to TRBJ1-2, with a tentative D call TRBD1 (6 bases). CDR1 KGHSH and CDR2 LQKENI come from the germline V gene. The CDR3 runs 13 residues. Trimming took 6 bases from V and 4 from J, leaving 12 bases between them. The CDR3 loop is CASSGQSGYGYTF. The CDR3 nucleotides read TGTGCCAGCTCCGGACAGTCCGGCTATGGCTACACCTTC.

V gene TRBV5-6 combines with J gene TRBJ2-1; 8 nucleotides align to TRBD2. Trimming took 0 bases from V and 2 from J; bases not matched to a gene: 7. CDR1 and CDR2 from the germline V gene are SGHDT and YYEEEE. The CDR3 contains 17 residues. The CDR3 loop reads CASSLEVVAGPYNEQFF. As DNA, the CDR3 is TGTGCCAGCAGCTTGGAGGTGGTAGCGGGACCCTACAATGAGCAGTTCTTC.

The chain has TRBV7-9 and TRBJ1-6, with TRBD1 matching 8 bases. Germline loops: CDR1 SEHNR, CDR2 FQNEAQ (reference sequence). The CDR3 has 14 amino acids. Trimming removed 5 bases from V and 10 bases from J; junction bases left unmatched: 7. CDR3 amino acids: CASSPLTGASPLHF. In DNA, the CDR3 is TGTGCCAGCAGCCCCCTGACAGGGGCGTCACCCCTCCACTTT. Full variable domain (outside the CDR3, taken from reference TRBV7-9 and TRBJ1-6): DTGVSQNPRHKITKRGQNVTFRCDPISEHNRLYWYRQTLGQGPEFLTYFQNEAQLEKSRLLSDRFSAERPKGSFSTLEIQRTEQGDSAMYLCASSPLTGASPLHFGNGTRLTVT.

The chain carries TRBV15 and TRBJ2-7; TRBD1 might be the D (6 bases). Deletions cut 4 bases from V and 0 bases from J, with 10 bases between. CDR1 LNHNV and CDR2 YYDKDF come from the germline V gene (reference sequence). This CDR3 is 14 amino acids long. The CDR3 reads CATSTRTASYEQYF. The CDR3 region has the DNA TGTGCCACCAGCACCAGGACAGCCTCCTACGAGCAGTACTTC.

V and J are TRBV7-6 and TRBJ2-7; D perhaps matches TRBD1 (5 bases). The germline V gene encodes CDR1 SGHVS and CDR2 FNYEAQ. The germline V and J ends were trimmed by 2 bases and 6 bases, with 11 bases remaining between them. CDR3 length: 13 residues. DNA for the CDR3: TGTGCCAGCAGCTTAAACCCAGGGCGCGAGCAGTACTTC. Its protein is CASSLNPGREQYF.

The V call is TRBV18, the J call TRBJ1-2; D is unresolved. V gave up 3 bases and J gave up 4 bases, with 9 bases separating them. Germline assignment: CDR1 KGHSH and CDR2 LQKENI. This CDR3 has 13 residues. The CDR3 is CASSPEDGYGYTF. The CDR3 DNA reads as TGTGCCAGCTCACCCGAAGACGGCTATGGCTACACCTTC.

This chain joins TRBV7-8 and TRBJ1-2; no clear D gene. Per germline, CDR1 SGHVS and CDR2 FQNEAQ. CDR3 size: 16 residues. The germline V and J ends were trimmed by 5 bases and 4 bases, with 20 bases remaining between them. This CDR3 is CASSQLGRGMVYGYTF. Written as DNA, the CDR3 is TGTGCCAGCAGCCAGTTAGGTAGAGGGATGGTCTATGGCTACACCTTC.

This chain connects TRBV9 to TRBJ2-3, with 10 bases lining up with TRBD2. Germline lookup yields CDR1 SGDLS and CDR2 YYNGEE. Losses at the gene ends were 0 bases for V and 2 bases for J; bases not matched to a gene: 9. CDR3 length equals 18 residues. For the CDR3, the DNA is TGTGCCAGCAGCGTAGCCTCCGCTAGCGGGAGTTTCACAGATACGCAGTATTTT. Amino acids: CASSVASASGSFTDTQYF.

This clonotype occurred a few times. This chain joins TRBV4-1 and TRBJ2-3; D ambiguous. The CDR3 consists of 13 residues. Germline CDR1 is MGHRA and CDR2 is YSYEKL. Trimming left V 1 base short and J 14 bases short, with 16 bases between. Here the CDR3 DNA reads TGCGCCAGCAGCCAAGGACCCGGGCACTGGGGGTATTTT. As protein: CASSQGPGHWGYF.

CDR3 DNA sequence: TGCGCCAGCAGCATTTCAACAGGGGACTATGGCTACACCTTC. Protein: CASSISTGDYGYTF. The V and J genes are TRBV5-1 and TRBJ1-2, with 7 nucleotides matching TRBD1. V was pared by 4 bases and J by 3 bases, with 6 bases of the junction left unmatched. The CDR3 is 14 amino acids. Looked up from germline, CDR1 is SGHRS and CDR2 is YFSETQ. Together with reference TRBV5-1 and TRBJ1-2, the CDR3 gives the full variable domain: KAGVTQTPRYLIKTRGQQVTLSCSPISGHRSVSWYQQTPGQGLQFLFEYFSETQRNKGNFPGRFSGRQFSNSRSEMNVSTLELGDSALYLCASSISTGDYGYTFGSGTRLTVV.

This chain links TRBV27 with TRBJ2-3; 12 bases are shared with TRBD2. Germline-derived CDR1 and CDR2 are MNHEY and SMNVEV (reference sequence). With V trimmed by 6 bases and J by 3 bases, 7 bases remained unmatched. The CDR3 totals 16 residues. CDR3 in DNA: TGTGCCAGCAGGACCAGACTAGCGGGGGATACAGATACGCAGTATTTT. Protein product: CASRTRLAGDTDTQYF.

This clonotype occurred a few times. This chain links TRBV14 with TRBJ2-4, with D unclear. The V end lost 0 bases, the J end lost 10 bases, and 10 bases lay between the germline ends. The CDR3 covers 13 residues. CDR1 and CDR2 from the germline V gene are SGHDN and FVKESK. Written as DNA, the CDR3 is TGTGCCAGCAGCCAAGACGGTGTGGGGATTCAGTACTTC. Protein sequence: CASSQDGVGIQYF.

This clonotype came up a few times. The chain joins TRBV6-1 to TRBJ2-3, with TRBD1 matching over 8 bases. Germline CDR1 is MNHNS and CDR2 is SASEGT. The junction had 10 bases not matched to a gene; V was cut back by 5 bases and J by 0 bases. The CDR3 length is 17 residues. For the CDR3, the DNA is TGTGCCAGCAGTCCCTCCCCGGGACAGGTCAGCACAGATACGCAGTATTTT. Protein sequence: CASSPSPGQVSTDTQYF.

This clonotype turned up a few times. The chain couples TRBV20-1 to TRBJ2-5; a possible D gene is TRBD1 (5 bases). Trimming took off 5 bases at V and 5 bases at J, with 24 bases between the two ends. The CDR3 totals 16 residues. Germline V gene data show CDR1 as DFQATT and CDR2 as SNEGSKA (reference sequence). The CDR3 is CSAPTPGQGLSETQYF. CDR3 bases: TGCAGTGCTCCCACCCCCGGGCAGGGTTTGAGTGAGACCCAGTACTTC.

The chain carries TRBV11-2 and TRBJ1-1, with 10 bases matching TRBD1. The germline V gene has CDR1 SGHAT and CDR2 FQNNGV. V was clipped by 11 bases and J by 10 bases; unmatched bases: 22. CDR3 length: 16 residues. In DNA, the CDR3 is TGTGCCTCCCTCTGGGACAGGGGAACCGACGGCACGGGAGCTTTCTTT. Translation gives CASLWDRGTDGTGAFF.

The CDR3 DNA sequence: TGCGCCAGCAGCTTGATGAATTATGGAGATACGCAGTATTTT. Translation: CASSLMNYGDTQYF. The chain is built from TRBV5-1 and TRBJ2-3; D not resolved. V was shortened by 1 base and J by 5 bases, with 11 bases between the two germline ends. The germline V gene has CDR1 SGHRS and CDR2 YFSETQ. The CDR3 has 14 residues.

The chain is built from TRBV20-1 and TRBJ2-1, with D possibly being TRBD1 (6 bases). The CDR3 covers 16 residues. V lost 1 base, J lost 3 bases, and 16 bases lay in between. CDR1 DFQATT and CDR2 SNEGSKA come from the germline V gene (reference sequence). This CDR3 reads CSARADRRVVYNEQFF. CDR3 in DNA: TGCAGTGCTAGAGCCGACAGGCGGGTGGTCTACAATGAGCAGTTCTTC.

This chain links TRBV20-1 with TRBJ2-7; 11 nucleotides match TRBD2. CDR3 size: 13 residues. V shed 4 bases and J 6 bases; nucleotides not matched to a gene: 5. The germline V gene has CDR1 DFQATT and CDR2 SNEGSKA (reference sequence). The CDR3 bases are TGCAGTGCTAAACTAGCGGGAGACCGCGAGCAGTACTTC. The encoded protein is CSAKLAGDREQYF.

The gene calls are TRBV15 and TRBJ2-1, with 7 bases identical to TRBD1. This CDR3 has 17 residues. Germline V gives CDR1 LNHNV, CDR2 YYDKDF (reference sequence). The V segment lost 0 bases and the J segment 4 bases; nucleotides outside the gene matches: 9. CDR3 residues: CATSRDAPTGWYNEQFF. CDR3 coding DNA: TGTGCCACCAGCAGAGATGCGCCGACAGGGTGGTACAATGAGCAGTTCTTC.

A remark on this clonotype: The junction departs from germline at one end; a sequencing error may be responsible. This rearrangement joins TRBV7-8 to TRBJ1-4; the D is unclear. The CDR3 totals 14 residues. The germline V gene encodes CDR1 SGHVS and CDR2 FQNEAQ. DNA of the CDR3: TGTGCCAGCAGCTTAAGAAGAACTGATGAAAAACTGTTTTTT. Its translation: CASSLRRTDEKLFF.

This clonotype was observed a handful of times. Since a much larger clone is just one base distant, this may be a read error. The chain joins TRBV20-1 to TRBJ2-1; TRBD2 matches 11 bases. TRBJ2-7 matches the DNA end more closely, so the J call is doubtful. The CDR3 consists of 15 residues. CDR1 and CDR2 (germline): DFQATT, SNEGSKA (reference sequence). The CDR3 reads CSALGLAGLSNEQYF. CDR3 DNA: TGCAGTGCTCTCGGACTAGCGGGTCTGAGCAATGAGCAGTACTTC.

This clonotype was observed a few times. The chain employs TRBV12-3 or TRBV12-4 and TRBJ2-4, with D possibly being TRBD2 (6 bases). The CDR3 contains 14 residues. Trimming took 5 bases from V and 3 from J, leaving 11 bases between them. The CDR3 DNA follows: TGTGCCAGCAGTCCTAGCGCCAACAAAAACATTCAGTACTTC. It yields the protein CASSPSANKNIQYF.